The rows below give T cell receptor beta chains drawn from one sample of a study of Tregs in tolerant kidney transplant recipients. The table came from immunoSEQ multiplex PCR; TCRdb's copy has only in-frame clones and leaves some out. The table shows approximately 93,000 clones, with 93% occurring only once. This specimen was CD4+ T cells from blood, taken before the transplant. The receptors originated from a human donor who received a combined kidney and bone marrow transplant. Each CDR3 is given with its conserved first and last residue. Each record gives: D gene, J gene, clone size, V gene, CDR3 DNA, CDR3 protein. A D gene is named only where the DNA matches it firmly. Clone size appears in some rows only: once, few, many, or a class for an expanded clone.

>-|TRBJ2-7|-|TRBV11-3
TGTGCCAGCAGCTTAGGTGGGGAGTACGAGCAGTACTTC
CASSLGGEYEQYF
>-|TRBJ2-2|-|TRBV29-1
TGCAGCGTTGCAGTGAACACCGGGGAGCTGTTTTTT
CSVAVNTGELFF
>-|TRBJ1-5|once|TRBV18
TGTGCCAGCTCACCTGGAGGTCAGCCCCAGCATTTT
CASSPGGQPQHF
>-|TRBJ2-7|-|TRBV6-5
TGTGCCAGCAGTTTTTCTGGGGCCGAGCAGTACTTC
CASSFSGAEQYF
>-|TRBJ2-7|-|TRBV5-1
TGCGCCAGCAGCTCCTCCACAGTCTCCTACGAGCAGTACTTC
CASSSSTVSYEQYF
>TRBD1|TRBJ2-5|once|TRBV7-6
TGTGCCAGCAGCCCCGGTGGACAGGGGGCGGGGGAGACCCAGTACTTC
CASSPGGQGAGETQYF
>TRBD2|TRBJ2-1|-|TRBV11-2
TGTGCCAGCAGCTCCCAGGGCGGGGGGTTTGGCGGGGGGCGCGCTCGGCAGTTCTTC
CASSSQGGGFGGGRARQFF
>-|TRBJ1-4|once|TRBV7-2
TGTGCCAGCAGCCGTGACAGTGGGGAGGGGGAAAAACTGTTTTTT
CASSRDSGEGEKLFF
>TRBD1|TRBJ2-1|-|TRBV7-2
TGTGCCAGCAGCTTACAGGGGGCCCTTTACAATGAGCAGTTCTTC
CASSLQGALYNEQFF
>TRBD1|TRBJ2-7|-|TRBV27
TGTGCCGGTAGGACAGGACCAGTATTTGAGCAGTACTTC
CAGRTGPVFEQYF
>-|TRBJ2-7|-|TRBV13
TGTGCCAGCAGCTTTATCTACGAGCAGTACTTC
CASSFIYEQYF
>TRBD2|TRBJ2-3|-|TRBV15
TGTGCCACCAGCAGGCCCAGCGGGGGCGTAGATACGCAGTATTTT
CATSRPSGGVDTQYF
>-|TRBJ2-3|-|TRBV23-1
TGCGCCAGCAGTCATCTCTCAGGGGCAGATACGCAGTATTTT
CASSHLSGADTQYF
>TRBD2|TRBJ2-2|-|TRBV7-3
TGTGCCAGCAGCGCGAGCGGGAGAGGGAACACCGGGGAGCTGTTTTTT
CASSASGRGNTGELFF
>TRBD1|TRBJ1-5|-|TRBV7-8
TGTGCCAGCACCAACGACAGGGGGAGCAATCAGCCCCAGCATTTT
CASTNDRGSNQPQHF
>TRBD1|TRBJ2-3|-|TRBV28
TGTGCCAGCGACAGGGTCGCCCACACAGATACGCAGTATTTT
CASDRVAHTDTQYF
>-|TRBJ2-1|-|TRBV28
TGTGCCAGCAGTTTACCACAGGGCCTTGAGCAGTTCTTC
CASSLPQGLEQFF
>-|TRBJ2-5|-|TRBV7-2
TGTGCCAGCAGCTTAGGATGGCACCAAGAGACCCAGTACTTC
CASSLGWHQETQYF
>-|TRBJ2-3|-|TRBV4-3
TGCGCCAGCAGCTACAAAGCGTCAGATAGCACAGATACGCAGTATTTT
CASSYKASDSTDTQYF
>TRBD1|TRBJ1-6|-|TRBV11-2
TGTGCCAGCAGCCTGGGACAGGGAAGGTCACCCCTCCACTTT
CASSLGQGRSPLHF
>TRBD1|TRBJ2-5|-|TRBV7-2
TGTGCCAGCAGCTCCACAGGGGTTCGGGAGACCCAGTACTTC
CASSSTGVRETQYF
>TRBD2|TRBJ2-3|-|TRBV5-8
TGTGTCAGCAGCGGGATAGCGGGAGGATACACAGATACGCAGTATTTT
CVSSGIAGGYTDTQYF
>-|TRBJ2-1|-|TRBV20-1
TGCAGTGCTAGCTACTACAATGAGCAGTTCTTC
CSASYYNEQFF
>-|TRBJ2-4|-|TRBV29-1
TGCAGCGTTGAACACAAACCCGGGACATCGGTAGCCAAAAACATTCAGTACTTC
CSVEHKPGTSVAKNIQYF
>-|TRBJ2-3|-|TRBV6-1
TGTGCCACCCGACACACAGATACGCAGTATTTT
CATRHTDTQYF
>TRBD1|TRBJ2-2|-|TRBV11-3
TGTGCCAGCAGCGGACAGGCGAACACCGGGGAGCTGTTTTTT
CASSGQANTGELFF
>TRBD1|TRBJ2-7|-|TRBV27
TGTGCCAGCAGGACTAGGACAGGGGGCGAGCAGTACTTC
CASRTRTGGEQYF
>-|TRBJ1-6|-|TRBV28
TGTGCCAGCAGTTTATCGGATTCACCCCTCCACTTT
CASSLSDSPLHF
>-|TRBJ2-5|-|TRBV10-3
TGTGCCATCAGTGAGTCAGGGGGTAAGGAAGAGACCCAGTACTTC
CAISESGGKEETQYF
>TRBD1|TRBJ1-1|-|TRBV29-1
TGCAGCGCTTCGGACAGGGAGTCTGGTGAAGCTTTCTTT
CSASDRESGEAFF
>-|TRBJ2-5|-|TRBV11-3
TGTGCCAGCAGCTTGGTGTTCTATCAAGAGACCCAGTACTTC
CASSLVFYQETQYF
>-|TRBJ1-1|-|TRBV11-2
TGTGCCAGCAGCTTAGACAGGGACACTGAAGCTTTCTTT
CASSLDRDTEAFF
>-|TRBJ2-5|-|TRBV7-8
TGTGCCAGCAGCGCCGAGGTGGTGAGGTCCCAGTACTTC
CASSAEVVRSQYF
>-|TRBJ2-5|-|TRBV5-1
TGCGCCAGCAGTCCCGGGGTCACCAACCAAGAGACCCAGTACTTC
CASSPGVTNQETQYF
>-|TRBJ1-1|-|TRBV5-1
TGCGCCAGCAGCTTGGTTGCGGGGTGGGCTTTCTTT
CASSLVAGWAFF
>TRBD2|TRBJ2-3|-|TRBV11-2
TGTGCCAGCAGCTTAGTTTTGAGTAGCGGGGGCACAGATACGCAGTATTTT
CASSLVLSSGGTDTQYF
>TRBD1|TRBJ2-7|-|TRBV28
TGTGCCAGCAGCTTGCCGGGACAGGGGGCATACGAGCAGTACTTC
CASSLPGQGAYEQYF
>-|TRBJ1-1|-|TRBV7-9
TGTGCCAGCAGCTTCTCCGACGCAGGAGCTTTCTTT
CASSFSDAGAFF
>TRBD1|TRBJ1-2|-|TRBV9
TGTGCCAGCAGCGTAGATGGGACAGGGAGGTATGGCTACACCTTC
CASSVDGTGRYGYTF
>TRBD2|TRBJ2-3|few|TRBV9
TGTGCCAGCAGCGTAGCTGGGAGCGGGGGGGCCCTTAGCACAGATACGCAGTATTTT
CASSVAGSGGALSTDTQYF
>-|TRBJ2-1|-|TRBV12-5
TGTGCTAGTGGTTTGGTTTACAGGGCCTACAATGAGCAGTTCTTC
CASGLVYRAYNEQFF